This paragraph covers one T cell receptor beta chain sequence. Clones were sequenced by immunoSEQ multiplex PCR, and TCRdb holds only the in-frame ones, with some missing. Altogether a few hundred thousand clones are present, roughly 85% being singletons, with the ten largest covering roughly 3.6%. The entry originates in a study of blood T cell repertoires in COVID-19. At the level of the study: Samples taken during acute and convalescent COVID-19 were collected in the United States, Italy and Spain.

The CDR3 sequence is 13 residues long. The germline gives CDR1 SGHDN, CDR2 FVKESK. The germline V and J ends were trimmed by 8 bases and 5 bases, with 15 bases remaining between them. Sequenced sample: peripheral blood. The sequence was collected from a woman aged 18-29 years with acute or convalescent COVID-19. This sequence joins TRBV14 and TRBJ1-1; D gene ambiguous. The CDR3 nucleotides are TGTGCCAGCCAACTAGCGGCGGGGACTGAAGCTTTCTTT. Amino acid sequence: CASQLAAGTEAFF.